A few counts support the clone carrying this TCR beta chain. Antigen specificity is unknown. CDR1 is SEHNR, CDR2 FQNEAQ, per germline (reference sequence). Between the trimmed V and J ends, which lost 6 bases and 4 bases, there was a span of 6 bases. This CDR3 has 12 residues. The data originate from a study of CD8+ T cells in alopecia areata. The treatment is: oral pan-JAK inhibitor, 5-10 mg twice daily. Cell sorting was applied to PBMCs, and CD4+ and CD8+ T cells were collected. Broader study findings: Uncertain still, given a single nonresponder, is whether baseline CD8+ expansion links to response. Patients shared TCRs less clearly than mice did, possibly owing to HLA. Affected lesional scalp, above all in alopecia totalis/universalis, was more clonal than normal scalp.

Isolated RNA was reverse transcribed into cDNA used as the sequencing template. Assay: immunoSEQ multiplex PCR; the TCRdb copy retains only in-frame clones and omits some. The sample includes about 150,000 clones, 50% to 70% of them seen just once. V is TRBV7-9 and J is TRBJ1-4; D is unclear. The sequenced sample was CD4+ T cells sorted from blood, obtained at week 4, from a patient treated with tofacitinib. The receptor's source is a human donor with alopecia areata. CDR3 bases: TGTGCCAGCAGAGGCTTTAATGAAAAACTGTTTTTT. This translates into CASRGFNEKLFF.